This T cell receptor beta chain was captured by sequencing in a study of blood T cell repertoires in COVID-19. Germline CDR1 reads MGHDK; CDR2 reads SYGVNS. The germline V and J ends were trimmed by 4 bases and 6 bases, with 12 bases remaining between them. This CDR3 has 13 amino acids. Recruitment covered about 26 US areas and drew participants whose ages spanned about 18 to 95 years. In the original processing: Reference gene primers were amplified, and this amplification served to estimate nucleated cell counts. The method was immunoSEQ multiplex PCR; TCRdb's version includes in-frame clones alone and lacks a portion of them. D and trimming come from the DNA, and the V and J calls and clone size come from that table. The sample carries roughly 330,000 clones, around 87% recorded once.

The TCR originated in a woman in her twenties or thirties who had recovered from COVID-19. Sequencing was done on a sample of PBMCs or T cells enriched from blood (not recorded which). The chain combines TRBV25-1 with TRBJ1-2, with D possibly matching TRBD1 (6 bases). The CDR3 DNA reads TGTGCCAGCAGTGGAGAGGGGGTGGATGGCTACACCTTC. Amino acids: CASSGEGVDGYTF.